Below are 23 T cell receptor beta chains sequenced from a single sample in a study of T cells in Graves' hyperthyroidism and ophthalmopathy. Amplification targeted TCR beta CDR3 regions from RNA transcripts. The HTBI primer set was used in a first-round RT-PCR of the TCR CDR3. TCRdb re-called the multiplex PCR reads with MiXCR, one entry per CDR3 protein. The sample includes around 99,000 distinct CDR3 sequences, about a sixth of them seen just once. Sequenced material: blood. The receptors were sampled from a woman aged 45-65 years with Graves' hyperthyroidism.

This chain uses TRBV11-2 with TRBJ2-1, with TRBD2 matching 11 bases. Germline values: CDR1 SGHAT, CDR2 FQNNGV. CDR3 length: 15 residues. V dropped 1 base and J dropped 6; count of bases not matched to a gene: 2. CDR3 sequence reads: CASSLGLAGRNEQFF. In nucleotides, the CDR3 is TGTGCCAGCAGCTTAGGACTAGCGGGACGCAATGAGCAGTTCTTC.

This clonotype was recorded many times. The gene calls are TRBV2 and TRBJ2-7; D is undetermined. The CDR3 contains 11 residues. V was trimmed by 2 bases and J by 9 bases, leaving 8 bases between them. Looked up from germline, CDR1 is SNHLY and CDR2 is FYNNEI. This CDR3 is CASSEIRGQYF. In DNA, the CDR3 is TGTGCCAGCAGTGAAATCCGCGGGCAGTACTTC.

The chain combines TRBV12-3 or TRBV12-4 with TRBJ1-2; possible D gene TRBD1, 5 bases. The CDR3 runs to 14 residues. Trimming shortened V by 1 base and J by 4 bases, and 10 bases separated the two germline ends. The CDR3 region is CASSLETDGYGYTF. The CDR3 DNA sequence: TGTGCCAGCAGTTTAGAGACAGATGGCTATGGCTACACCTTC.

In its sample, this clonotype was seen many times. The V gene is TRBV2, the J gene TRBJ1-2, with 7 bases matching TRBD1. Germline CDR1 and CDR2: SNHLY and FYNNEI. The CDR3 has 15 residues. Trimming at V came to 6 bases and at J to 1 base, leaving 8 bases not matched to a gene. CDR3 amino acids: CASRAGQALNYGYTF. The CDR3 coding sequence is TGTGCCAGCAGGGCCGGACAGGCCCTTAACTATGGCTACACCTTC.

The chain carries TRBV10-2 and TRBJ2-1; the D call may be TRBD1 or TRBD2 (5 bases each). Per the germline V gene, CDR1 is WSHSY and CDR2 is SAAADI. The V end was cut by 6 bases, the J end by 6 bases, with 15 bases between. There are 14 residues in the CDR3. The CDR3: CASSGTGQFNEQFF. CDR3 sequence (DNA): TGCGCCAGCAGCGGGACGGGGCAGTTCAATGAGCAGTTCTTC.

This clonotype was detected ten times or more. The rearrangement uses TRBV6-1 and TRBJ2-5, with 7 bases aligning to TRBD2. Germline CDR1 and CDR2: MNHNS and SASEGT. After removal of 5 bases from V and 2 bases from J, the junction contained 11 bases not matched to a gene. The CDR3 spans 16 residues. The CDR3 reads CASSYGLADTQETQYF. DNA for the CDR3: TGTGCCAGCAGTTATGGGCTAGCGGATACACAAGAGACCCAGTACTTC.

Remarks on this clonotype: This clone may be a read error of a much larger clone one base away. This chain links TRBV7-3 with TRBJ1-1; D gene ambiguous. The CDR3 has 13 amino acids. The germline V gene encodes CDR1 SGHTA and CDR2 FQGTGA. DNA of the CDR3: TGTGCCAGCAGCTCAGGCCCGAACACTGAAGCTTCCTTT. As protein: CASSSGPNTEASF.

Ten or more counts support this clonotype. The gene calls are TRBV6-1 and TRBJ1-1, with TRBD1 as a possible D gene (6 bases). Per germline, CDR1 MNHNS and CDR2 SASEGT. This CDR3 is 17 amino acids long. V lost 2 bases and J 1 base, leaving 17 bases between the germline ends. The DNA for the CDR3 is TGTGCCAGCAGTGAAATCTGGGGGGGACAATCGAACACTGAAGCTTTCTTT. This sequence encodes CASSEIWGGQSNTEAFF.

There are many counts of this clonotype. The rearrangement links TRBV9 to TRBJ2-5; no definite D call. V gave up 2 bases and J gave up 2 bases, with 13 bases separating them. Germline loops: CDR1 SGDLS, CDR2 YYNGEE. The CDR3 has 15 residues. CDR3 coding DNA: TGTGCCAGCAGCGTCGAGAGTGGGATGCAAGAGACCCAGTACTTC. This gives the protein CASSVESGMQETQYF.

This clonotype was seen ten or more times. The chain couples TRBV24-1 to TRBJ2-2; TRBD2 matches at 7 bases. Trimming removed 9 bases from V and 6 bases from J; junction bases left unmatched: 6. The CDR3 is made up of 13 amino acids. Germline-derived CDR1 and CDR2 are KGHDR and SFDVKD. CDR3 loop: CATELTSSGELFF. The CDR3 DNA sequence: TGTGCCACCGAACTGACTAGCTCCGGGGAGCTGTTTTTT.

The J gene is TRBJ2-7, the V gene TRBV2; 9 bases agree with TRBD2. CDR3 length equals 18 residues. Germline V gives CDR1 SNHLY, CDR2 FYNNEI. With 7 bases clipped from V and 4 bases from J, the junction kept 20 bases outside the gene matches. The CDR3 nucleotides read TGTGCCAGCAAAGCCCCTGGATTTGCGGGAGGGCTCAATTACGAGCAGTACTTC. Its protein product is CASKAPGFAGGLNYEQYF.

This chain links TRBV7-2 with TRBJ2-3; D not certain. The tail of the sequence fits TRBJ1-5 better, so the J call may be wrong. Germline loops: CDR1 SGHTA, CDR2 FQGNSA. The CDR3 extends over 16 amino acids. This chain's CDR3 is CASSLFSRVGTDTQHF. For the CDR3, the DNA is TGTGCCAGCAGCCTATTCTCGCGGGTAGGCACAGATACGCAGCATTTT.

This clonotype has at least ten counts. The V gene is TRBV3-1, the J gene TRBJ1-1, with a weak D call TRBD1 (5 bases). Germline CDR1 LGHDT, CDR2 YNNKEL (reference sequence). The CDR3 is 13 amino acids. The V end lost 3 bases, the J end lost 1 base, and 6 bases lay between the germline ends. CDR3 sequence reads: CASSQGRNTEAFF. The CDR3 DNA follows: TGTGCCAGCAGCCAGGGACGGAACACTGAAGCTTTCTTT.

CDR3: CSAPGTGTSGQWDEQFF. The CDR3 DNA reads TGCAGTGCCCCCGGGACCGGGACTAGCGGGCAGTGGGATGAGCAGTTCTTC. This chain connects TRBV20-1 to TRBJ2-1, with 12 bases that match TRBD2. CDR3 length equals 17 residues. The J segment lost 8 bases and the V segment lost 6 bases, leaving 17 bases of the junction unmatched. CDR1 and CDR2 (germline): DFQATT, SNEGSKA (reference sequence).

This clonotype was detected many times. The CDR3 here is CASSLLHIGQGGYNEQFF. The CDR3 DNA sequence: TGCGCCAGCAGCCTACTCCATATCGGACAGGGGGGATACAATGAGCAGTTCTTC. The rearrangement links TRBV4-1 to TRBJ2-1; TRBD1 agrees at 10 bases. The CDR3 is 18 amino acids. Trimming cost V 4 bases and J 4 bases; bases outside gene matches: 13. Germline loops: CDR1 MGHRA, CDR2 YSYEKL.

The gene calls are TRBV19 and TRBJ1-2; D uncertain. Germline CDR1 reads LNHDA; CDR2 reads SQIVND (reference sequence). V gave up 5 bases and J gave up 0 bases, with 13 bases separating them. The CDR3 runs to 15 residues. CDR3 DNA: TGTGCCAGTAGTCCCCGGACGGCTTCTAACTATGGCTACACCTTC. Translation gives CASSPRTASNYGYTF.

CDR3 in amino acids: CASSYSLLGLQIGYGYTF. In DNA form, the CDR3 reads TGTGCCAGCAGTTACTCCCTTCTCGGACTCCAAATCGGGTATGGCTACACCTTC. The rearrangement links TRBV6-5 to TRBJ1-2; D remains unclear. Deletions cut 0 bases from V and 5 bases from J, with 22 bases between. Germline V gene data show CDR1 as MNHEY and CDR2 as SVGAGI. The CDR3 is 18 residues long.

This clonotype was seen ten or more times. The chain carries TRBV18 and TRBJ2-7; 11 bases map to TRBD2. Germline V gene sequence: CDR1 KGHSH, CDR2 LQKENI. This CDR3 has 15 residues. With V trimmed by 5 bases and J by 1 base, 4 bases remained unmatched. In DNA, the CDR3 is TGTGCCAGCTCATCGGGACTAGCGGATTCCTACGAGCAGTACTTC. Its protein is CASSSGLADSYEQYF.

This clonotype was seen at least ten times. CDR3 region: CASSNRMPNEKLFF. CDR3 coding DNA: TGTGCCAGCAGCAACAGGATGCCTAATGAAAAACTGTTTTTT. The chain uses TRBV7-9 and TRBJ1-4, with D possibly being TRBD1 (5 bases). Deletions cut 5 bases from V and 3 bases from J, with 10 bases between. CDR1 is SEHNR, CDR2 FQNEAQ, per germline (reference sequence). The CDR3 length is 14 residues.

The sample holds many counts of this clonotype. The chain recombines TRBV6-2 or TRBV6-3 with TRBJ1-1, with D unclear. V dropped 6 bases and J dropped 1 base, with 12 bases sitting between them. Germline CDR1 MNHEY, CDR2 SVGEGT. This CDR3 contains 14 residues. The CDR3: CASRKMGSNTEAFF. The CDR3 region has the DNA TGTGCCAGCAGGAAAATGGGGTCGAACACTGAAGCTTTCTTT.

This clonotype came up many times. The chain joins TRBV7-8 to TRBJ1-5; D not resolved. Trimming took 5 bases from V and 0 from J, leaving 5 bases between them. CDR3 length equals 13 residues. Germline CDR1 reads SGHVS; CDR2 reads FQNEAQ. CDR3 sequence: CASSVDSNQPQHF. CDR3 coding DNA: TGTGCCAGCAGCGTCGATAGCAATCAGCCCCAGCATTTT.

The rearrangement joins TRBV7-2 to TRBJ2-1; D unresolved. The CDR3 runs to 13 residues. Germline CDR1 is SGHTA and CDR2 is FQGNSA. V dropped 5 bases and J dropped 4 bases, with 9 bases sitting between them. In DNA, the CDR3 is TGTGCCAGCAGCGCCGCACGATACAATGAGCAGTTCTTC. It is translated as CASSAARYNEQFF.

This clonotype was counted many times. The rearrangement links TRBV7-9 to TRBJ1-3; no firm D call. The CDR3 spans 14 residues. Germline-derived CDR1 and CDR2 are SEHNR and FQNEAQ (reference sequence). Trimming removed 5 bases at V and 2 bases at J, with 10 bases between. This chain's CDR3 is CASSRGYTGNTIYF. CDR3 nucleotide sequence: TGTGCCAGCAGCAGAGGGTATACTGGAAACACCATATATTTT. Looking up the rest from reference TRBV7-9 and TRBJ1-3 gives the full variable domain: DTGVSQNPRHKITKRGQNVTFRCDPISEHNRLYWYRQTLGQGPEFLTYFQNEAQLEKSRLLSDRFSAERPKGSFSTLEIQRTEQGDSAMYLCASSRGYTGNTIYFGEGSWLTVV.